This T cell receptor beta chain was observed in a study of blood T cell repertoires in COVID-19. The CDR3 covers 16 residues. The V segment lost 4 bases and the J segment 1 base; nucleotides outside the gene matches: 2. Germline V gene sequence: CDR1 LGHNA, CDR2 YNFKEQ. Clones were sequenced by immunoSEQ multiplex PCR, and TCRdb holds only the in-frame ones, with some missing. In the table there are 150,000 or so clones, roughly 87% of which are singletons. The TCR comes from a woman aged 35 to 49 who had been exposed to COVID-19. The J gene is TRBJ2-2, the V gene TRBV4-2; 11 nucleotides match TRBD2. The material sequenced was PBMCs or T cells enriched from blood (not recorded which). This CDR3 is CASSPLAGGNTGELFF. CDR3 nucleotide sequence: TGTGCCAGCAGCCCTCTAGCGGGGGGGAACACCGGGGAGCTGTTTTTT.